The 17 T cell receptor beta chains given below trace back to one sample, sequenced in a study of blood T cells in healthy people across ages. PCR was performed a second time for about 7 to 12 cycles using a sample-barcoded 5' primer and a J-beta primer mix. TCRdb re-called the 5' RACE reads with MiXCR, one entry per CDR3 protein. The data show about 930,000 distinct CDR3 sequences, 29% seen once. A further study also used this sample, focusing on T cells of mothers and their children.

The material sequenced was blood. The source is a middle-aged woman in good health.

This clonotype has a handful of counts. The gene calls are TRBV5-6 and TRBJ2-6, with 9 nucleotides matching TRBD1. The CDR3 runs to 17 residues. The V gene end was trimmed by 1 base and the J gene end by 0 bases; junction bases not matched to a gene: 2. Per germline, CDR1 SGHDT and CDR2 YYEEEE. CDR3 sequence reads: CASSLRTGVSGANVLTF. Here the CDR3 DNA reads TGTGCCAGCAGCTTGCGGACAGGGGTCTCTGGGGCCAACGTCCTGACTTTC.

This clonotype has just one count. This may come from a read error, since a much larger clone is one base off. V gene TRBV15 combines with J gene TRBJ2-7; D possibly corresponds to TRBD1 (6 bases). The CDR3 runs to 19 residues. In germline, CDR1 is LNHNV, CDR2 YYDKDF (reference sequence). The CDR3 DNA reads as TGTGCCACCAGGGGTTTCAGGGGCTCCGAGAGGGCGGTAAACTACGGGCAGTACTTC. This gives the protein CATRGFRGSERAVNYGQYF.

The chain uses TRBV28 and TRBJ1-5; D not resolved. The CDR3 spans 14 residues. Germline loops: CDR1 MDHEN, CDR2 SYDVKM. V lost 1 base and J 7 bases, leaving 11 bases between the germline ends. Here the CDR3 reads CASSLFAGGQPQHF. The CDR3 DNA is TGTGCCAGCAGTTTATTCGCGGGAGGGCAGCCCCAGCATTTT.

V is TRBV20-1 and J is TRBJ2-3; 10 nucleotides agree with TRBD1. Germline loops: CDR1 DFQATT, CDR2 SNEGSKA (reference sequence). The V segment lost 1 base and the J segment 0 bases; nucleotides outside the gene matches: 10. This CDR3 region has 18 residues. The CDR3 region is CSARAIWGTGDSTDTQYF. As DNA, the CDR3 is TGCAGTGCTAGAGCCATCTGGGGGACAGGGGACAGCACAGATACGCAGTATTTT.

The rearrangement uses TRBV20-1 and TRBJ1-2, with D possibly being TRBD1 (5 bases). The CDR3 is 15 amino acids. CDR1 is DFQATT and CDR2 is SNEGSKA in the germline V gene (reference sequence). Between the trimmed V and J ends, which lost 2 bases and 3 bases, there was a span of 16 bases. The CDR3 nucleotides read TGCAGTGCTAGAACGGCAGGGATGTACGACTATGGCTACACCTTC. Its translation: CSARTAGMYDYGYTF.

The CDR3 nucleotides are TGCAGTGCTGATACAGGGGGAGGTCAGCCCCAGCATTTT. Amino acids: CSADTGGGQPQHF. This chain joins TRBV20-1 and TRBJ1-5, with TRBD1 identical over 8 bases. With V trimmed by 5 bases and J by 6 bases, 6 bases remained unmatched. This CDR3 contains 13 residues. CDR1 is DFQATT and CDR2 is SNEGSKA in the germline V gene (reference sequence).

CDR3 loop: CASSRGGDDGYTF. As DNA, the CDR3 is TGTGCCAGCAGTAGGGGAGGGGATGATGGCTACACCTTC. The chain uses TRBV7-6 and TRBJ1-2; possibly TRBD1 for D (5 bases). Germline V CDR1 and CDR2: SGHVS, FNYEAQ. There are 13 residues in the CDR3. Deletions cut 6 bases from V and 6 bases from J, with 14 bases between.

The chain couples TRBV21-1 to TRBJ2-5. TRBV21-1 is a pseudogene locus. The CDR3 covers 14 residues. CDR3 in DNA: TGTGCCAGCAGCAAACCGGCTATCCAAGAGACCCAGTACTTC. This encodes CASSKPAIQETQYF.

The chain is built from TRBV20-1 and TRBJ2-7; 9 bases match TRBD2. Germline CDR1 DFQATT, CDR2 SNEGSKA (reference sequence). With 4 bases clipped from V and 2 bases from J, the junction kept 15 bases outside the gene matches. The CDR3 loop spans 17 amino acids. This chain's CDR3 is CSAIDPLLGLATYEQYF. CDR3 bases: TGCAGTGCTATCGATCCCTTACTGGGACTAGCAACCTACGAGCAGTACTTC.

The chain employs TRBV11-2 and TRBJ2-5; D is unclear. The germline V gene has CDR1 SGHAT and CDR2 FQNNGV. V dropped 1 base and J dropped 5 bases, with 14 bases sitting between them. This CDR3 has 15 amino acids. The CDR3 DNA reads as TGTGCCAGCAGCTTAGGCCGGTTCGGAGCGGAGACCCAGTACTTC. It yields the protein CASSLGRFGAETQYF.

The chain combines TRBV28 with TRBJ2-5; D unclear. In germline, CDR1 is MDHEN, CDR2 SYDVKM. There are 12 residues in the CDR3. V dropped 4 bases and J dropped 7 bases, with 10 bases sitting between them. The CDR3 coding sequence is TGTGCCAGCAGTTCAAAAGGGCTGACCCAGTACTTC. Its translation: CASSSKGLTQYF.

A word on this clonotype: One junction end disagrees with the germline gene, perhaps due to a read error. The chain uses TRBV20-1 and TRBJ2-3; TRBD1 matches 9 bases. The CDR3 length is 14 residues. Germline CDR1 DFQATT, CDR2 SNEGSKA (reference sequence). CDR3 protein: CSASGQGSTDTQYF. The CDR3 DNA is TGCAGTGCTTCGGGACAGGGTAGCACGGATACGCAGTATTTT.

The chain uses TRBV5-1 and TRBJ2-1; the match to TRBD2 covers 7 bases. V lost 0 bases and J lost 6; bases outside the gene matches: 3. Per the germline V gene, CDR1 is SGHRS and CDR2 is YFSETQ. This CDR3 has 14 amino acids. The CDR3 here is CASSLEGLLNEQFF. The DNA of the CDR3 is TGCGCCAGCAGCTTGGAGGGACTACTCAATGAGCAGTTCTTC.

The chain joins TRBV6-6 to TRBJ1-5; a possible D gene is TRBD1 (5 bases). Germline loops: CDR1 MNHNY, CDR2 SVGAGI (reference sequence). Trimming pared 4 bases from V and 5 bases from J, leaving 12 bases between. CDR3 length: 14 residues. CDR3 sequence reads: CASSSLTADQPQHF. In DNA form, the CDR3 reads TGTGCCAGCAGTTCCCTGACAGCGGATCAGCCCCAGCATTTT.

On this clonotype: One junction end disagrees with the germline gene, perhaps due to a read error. The gene calls are TRBV7-9 and TRBJ2-7, with 11 bases matching TRBD1. CDR3 length: 18 amino acids. Germline loops: CDR1 SEHNR, CDR2 FQNEAQ (reference sequence). The CDR3 DNA is TGTGCCAGCAGCTTACAACCGATGGGGACAGGGGGTTACTACAAGCAGTACTTC. Amino acid sequence: CASSLQPMGTGGYYKQYF.

Points on this clonotype: The junction shows a germline mismatch at one end, possibly a read error. The V call is TRBV7-9, the J call TRBJ2-1, with unresolved D. The CDR3 extends over 15 amino acids. The V gene's germline CDR1 is SEHNR and CDR2 FQNEAQ (reference sequence). CDR3 protein: CASSLARASYNGQFF. CDR3 sequence (DNA): TGTGCCAGCAGTTTAGCCCGGGCCTCCTACAATGGGCAGTTCTTC.

The V call is TRBV28, the J call TRBJ2-2, with 12 bases identical to TRBD2. The CDR3 runs 18 residues. Germline CDR1 reads MDHEN; CDR2 reads SYDVKM. V gave up 4 bases and J gave up 1 base; unmatched junction bases: 7. The chain's CDR3 is CASSSSGLAGMNTGELFF. CDR3 DNA: TGTGCCAGCAGTTCCTCCGGACTAGCGGGGATGAACACCGGGGAGCTGTTTTTT.